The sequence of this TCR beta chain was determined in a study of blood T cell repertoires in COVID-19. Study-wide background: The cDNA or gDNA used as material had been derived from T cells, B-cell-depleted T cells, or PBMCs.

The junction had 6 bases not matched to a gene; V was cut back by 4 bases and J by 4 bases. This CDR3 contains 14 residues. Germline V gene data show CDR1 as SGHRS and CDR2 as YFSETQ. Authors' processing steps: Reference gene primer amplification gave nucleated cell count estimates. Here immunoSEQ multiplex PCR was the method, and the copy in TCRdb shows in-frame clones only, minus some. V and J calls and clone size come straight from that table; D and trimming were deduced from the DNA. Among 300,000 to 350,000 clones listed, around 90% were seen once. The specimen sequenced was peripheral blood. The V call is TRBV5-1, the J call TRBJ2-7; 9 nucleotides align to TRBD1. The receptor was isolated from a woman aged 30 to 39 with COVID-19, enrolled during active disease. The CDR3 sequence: CASSPTGGSYEQYF. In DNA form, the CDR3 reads TGCGCCAGCAGCCCTACAGGGGGCTCGTACGAGCAGTACTTC. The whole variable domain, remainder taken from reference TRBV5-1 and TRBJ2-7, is KAGVTQTPRYLIKTRGQQVTLSCSPISGHRSVSWYQQTPGQGLQFLFEYFSETQRNKGNFPGRFSGRQFSNSRSEMNVSTLELGDSALYLCASSPTGGSYEQYFGPGTRLTVT.